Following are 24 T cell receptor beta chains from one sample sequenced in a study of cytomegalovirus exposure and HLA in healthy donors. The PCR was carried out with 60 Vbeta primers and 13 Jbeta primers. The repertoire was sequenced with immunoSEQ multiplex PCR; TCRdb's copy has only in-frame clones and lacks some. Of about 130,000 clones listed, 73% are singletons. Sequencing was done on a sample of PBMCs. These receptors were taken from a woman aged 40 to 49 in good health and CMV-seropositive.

CDR3 DNA sequence: TGTGCCAGCAGCTTGAGGGCTAGCGGGAACCCCATCCAGGGTTGGTACGAGCAGTACTTC. Encoded protein: CASSLRASGNPIQGWYEQYF. The chain recombines TRBV5-5 with TRBJ2-7, with 9 bases identical to TRBD2. V was pared by 1 base and J by 4 bases, with 21 bases of the junction left unmatched. This CDR3 has 20 amino acids. Looked up from germline, CDR1 is SGHKS and CDR2 is YYEKEE (reference sequence).

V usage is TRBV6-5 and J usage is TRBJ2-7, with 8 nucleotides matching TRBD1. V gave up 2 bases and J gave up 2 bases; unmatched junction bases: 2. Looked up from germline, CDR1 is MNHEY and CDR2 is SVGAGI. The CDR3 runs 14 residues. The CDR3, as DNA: TGTGCCAGCAGTTACCGGACAGGGACCTACGAGCAGTACTTC. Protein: CASSYRTGTYEQYF.

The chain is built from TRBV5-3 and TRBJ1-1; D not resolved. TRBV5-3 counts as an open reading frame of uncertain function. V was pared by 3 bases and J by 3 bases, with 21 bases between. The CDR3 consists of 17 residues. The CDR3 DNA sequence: TGTGCCAGAAGCTCAGAGGAGAGGGCAGTATCGCACACTGAAGCTTTCTTT. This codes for CARSSEERAVSHTEAFF.

CDR3: CAISPIAGNTDTQYF. CDR3 bases: TGTGCCATCAGCCCCATAGCGGGGAACACAGATACGCAGTATTTT. The gene calls are TRBV10-3 and TRBJ2-3, with 8 bases aligning to TRBD2. CDR1 is ENHRY, CDR2 SYGVKD, per germline. The V segment lost 6 bases and the J segment 2 bases; nucleotides outside the gene matches: 7. There are 15 residues in the CDR3.

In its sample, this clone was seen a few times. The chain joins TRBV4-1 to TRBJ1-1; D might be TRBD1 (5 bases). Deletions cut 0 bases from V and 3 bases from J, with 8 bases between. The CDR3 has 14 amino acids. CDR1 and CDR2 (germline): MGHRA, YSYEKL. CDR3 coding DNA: TGCGCCAGCAGCCAAGATTGGGGGGACACTGAAGCTTTCTTT. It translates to CASSQDWGDTEAFF.

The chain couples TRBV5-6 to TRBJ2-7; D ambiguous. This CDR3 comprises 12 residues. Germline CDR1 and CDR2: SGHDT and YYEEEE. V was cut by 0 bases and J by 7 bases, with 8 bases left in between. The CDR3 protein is CASSLGQREQYF. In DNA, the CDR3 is TGTGCCAGCAGCTTGGGCCAGCGAGAGCAGTACTTC.

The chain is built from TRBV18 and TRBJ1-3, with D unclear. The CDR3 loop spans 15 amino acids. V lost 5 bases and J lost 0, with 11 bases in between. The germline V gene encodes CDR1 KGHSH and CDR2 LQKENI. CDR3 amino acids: CASSFPGISGNTIYF. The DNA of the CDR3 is TGTGCCAGCTCATTTCCGGGGATCTCTGGAAACACCATATATTTT.

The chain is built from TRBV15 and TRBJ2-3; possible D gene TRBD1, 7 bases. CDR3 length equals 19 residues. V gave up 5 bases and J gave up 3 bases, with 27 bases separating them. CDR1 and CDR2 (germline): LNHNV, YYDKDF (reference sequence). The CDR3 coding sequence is TGTGCCACCAGCCGTGAACAGGGGCCTACATGGGGGGTAACAGATACGCAGTATTTT. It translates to CATSREQGPTWGVTDTQYF.

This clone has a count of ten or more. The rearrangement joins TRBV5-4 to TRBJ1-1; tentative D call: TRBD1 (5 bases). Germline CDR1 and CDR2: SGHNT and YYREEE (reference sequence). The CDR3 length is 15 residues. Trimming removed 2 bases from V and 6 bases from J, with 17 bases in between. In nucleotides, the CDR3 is TGTGCCAGCAGCTTAGTCAGCGGGGGGGTCGCTGAAGCTTTCTTT. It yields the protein CASSLVSGGVAEAFF.

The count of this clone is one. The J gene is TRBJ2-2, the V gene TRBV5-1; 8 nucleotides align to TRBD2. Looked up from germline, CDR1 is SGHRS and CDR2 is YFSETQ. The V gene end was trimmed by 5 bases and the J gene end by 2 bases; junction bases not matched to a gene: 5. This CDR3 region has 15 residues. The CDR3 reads CASRAAGGNTGELFF. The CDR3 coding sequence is TGCGCCAGCAGAGCGGCGGGGGGTAACACCGGGGAGCTGTTTTTT. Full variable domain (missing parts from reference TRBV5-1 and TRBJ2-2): KAGVTQTPRYLIKTRGQQVTLSCSPISGHRSVSWYQQTPGQGLQFLFEYFSETQRNKGNFPGRFSGRQFSNSRSEMNVSTLELGDSALYLCASRAAGGNTGELFFGEGSRLTVL.

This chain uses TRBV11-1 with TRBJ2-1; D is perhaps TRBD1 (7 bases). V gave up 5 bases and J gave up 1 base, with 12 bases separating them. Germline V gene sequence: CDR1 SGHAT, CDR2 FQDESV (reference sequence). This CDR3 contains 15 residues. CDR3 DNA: TGTGCCAGCAGCGCGGGACAGCCTTCCTACAATGAGCAGTTCTTC. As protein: CASSAGQPSYNEQFF. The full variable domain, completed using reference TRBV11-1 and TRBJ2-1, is EAEVAQSPRYKITEKSQAVAFWCDPISGHATLYWYRQILGQGPELLVQFQDESVVDDSQLPKDRFSAERLKGVDSTLKIQPAELGDSAMYLCASSAGQPSYNEQFFGPGTRLTVL.

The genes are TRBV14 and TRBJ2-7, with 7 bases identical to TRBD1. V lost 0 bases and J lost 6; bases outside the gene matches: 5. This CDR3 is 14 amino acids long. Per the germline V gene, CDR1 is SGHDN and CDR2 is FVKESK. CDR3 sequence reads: CASSQEGGLVEQYF. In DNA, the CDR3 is TGTGCCAGCAGCCAAGAAGGGGGCCTTGTCGAGCAGTACTTC.

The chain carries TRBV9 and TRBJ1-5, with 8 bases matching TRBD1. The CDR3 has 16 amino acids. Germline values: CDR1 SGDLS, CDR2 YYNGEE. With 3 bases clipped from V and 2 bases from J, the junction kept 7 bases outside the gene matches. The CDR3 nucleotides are TGTGCCAGCAGCGCACCAAAACAGGGGGGCAATCAGCCCCAGCATTTT. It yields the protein CASSAPKQGGNQPQHF.

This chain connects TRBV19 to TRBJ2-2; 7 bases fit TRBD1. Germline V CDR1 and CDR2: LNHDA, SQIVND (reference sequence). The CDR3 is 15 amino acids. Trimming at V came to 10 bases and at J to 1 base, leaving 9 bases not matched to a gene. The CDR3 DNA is TGTGCCACCATCTCCCGGGACAGGAACACCGGGGAGCTGTTTTTT. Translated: CATISRDRNTGELFF. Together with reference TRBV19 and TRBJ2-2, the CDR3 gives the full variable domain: DGGITQSPKYLFRKEGQNVTLSCEQNLNHDAMYWYRQDPGQGLRLIYYSQIVNDFQKGDIAEGYSVSREKKESFPLTVTSAQKNPTAFYLCATISRDRNTGELFFGEGSRLTVL.

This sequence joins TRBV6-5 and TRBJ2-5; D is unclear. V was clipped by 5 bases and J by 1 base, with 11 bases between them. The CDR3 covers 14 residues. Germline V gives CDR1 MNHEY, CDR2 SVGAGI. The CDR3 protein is CASSRRLTQETQYF. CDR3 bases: TGTGCCAGCAGTCGAAGACTGACCCAAGAGACCCAGTACTTC.

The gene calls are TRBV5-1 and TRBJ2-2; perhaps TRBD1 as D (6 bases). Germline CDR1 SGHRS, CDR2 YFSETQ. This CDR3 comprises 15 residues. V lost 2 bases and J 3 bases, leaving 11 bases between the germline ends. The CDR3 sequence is CASSFHRVDTGELFF. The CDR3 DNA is TGCGCCAGCAGCTTTCACAGGGTCGACACCGGGGAGCTGTTTTTT.

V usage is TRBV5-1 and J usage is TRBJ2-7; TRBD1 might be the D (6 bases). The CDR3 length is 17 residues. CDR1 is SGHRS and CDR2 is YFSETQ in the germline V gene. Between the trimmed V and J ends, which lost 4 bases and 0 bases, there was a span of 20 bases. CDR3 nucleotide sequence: TGCGCCAGCAGCCCTTCCGGACAGCCCCAGAACTCCTACGAGCAGTACTTC. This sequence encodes CASSPSGQPQNSYEQYF.

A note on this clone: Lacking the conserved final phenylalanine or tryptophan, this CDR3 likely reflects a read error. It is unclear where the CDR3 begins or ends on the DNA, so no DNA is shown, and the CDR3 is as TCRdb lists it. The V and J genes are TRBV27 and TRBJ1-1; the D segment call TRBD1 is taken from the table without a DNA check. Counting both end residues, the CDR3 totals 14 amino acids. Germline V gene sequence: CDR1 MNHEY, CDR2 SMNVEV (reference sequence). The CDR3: CASSFPNSKGQVPS.

In DNA, the CDR3 is TGTGCCAGCAGTGTGGGGAGGACAGGGTTCCAGCCCCAGCATTTT. Translation: CASSVGRTGFQPQHF. The chain is built from TRBV28 and TRBJ1-5; 8 nucleotides align to TRBD1. The CDR3 extends over 15 amino acids. Unmatched junction bases numbered 10, after V lost 5 bases and J lost 7 bases. Germline V lookup: CDR1 MDHEN, CDR2 SYDVKM.

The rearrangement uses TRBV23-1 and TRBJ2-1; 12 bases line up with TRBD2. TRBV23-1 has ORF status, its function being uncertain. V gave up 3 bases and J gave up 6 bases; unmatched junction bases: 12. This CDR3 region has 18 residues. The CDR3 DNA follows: TGCGCCAGCAGTCAGGGGACTAGCGGGTTCAAGAGTGTCAATGAGCAGTTCTTC. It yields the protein CASSQGTSGFKSVNEQFF.

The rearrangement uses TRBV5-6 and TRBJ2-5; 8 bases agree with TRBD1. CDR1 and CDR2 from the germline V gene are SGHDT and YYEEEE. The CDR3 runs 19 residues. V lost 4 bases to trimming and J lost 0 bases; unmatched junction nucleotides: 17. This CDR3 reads CASSDRDRYLRSYQETQYF. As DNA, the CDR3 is TGTGCCAGCAGCGACCGGGACAGGTACCTGCGTTCGTACCAAGAGACCCAGTACTTC.

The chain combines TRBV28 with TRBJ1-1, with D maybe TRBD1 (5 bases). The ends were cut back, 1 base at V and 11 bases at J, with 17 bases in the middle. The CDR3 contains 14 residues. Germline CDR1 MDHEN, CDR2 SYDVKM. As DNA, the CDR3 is TGTGCCAGCAGTTTATTCGGGGGATGGTTGGGGGCTTTCTTT. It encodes CASSLFGGWLGAFF. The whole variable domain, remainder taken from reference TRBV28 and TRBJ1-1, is DVKVTQSSRYLVKRTGEKVFLECVQDMDHENMFWYRQDPGLGLRLIYFSYDVKMKEKGDIPEGYSVSREKKERFSLILESASTNQTSMYLCASSLFGGWLGAFFGQGTRLTVV.

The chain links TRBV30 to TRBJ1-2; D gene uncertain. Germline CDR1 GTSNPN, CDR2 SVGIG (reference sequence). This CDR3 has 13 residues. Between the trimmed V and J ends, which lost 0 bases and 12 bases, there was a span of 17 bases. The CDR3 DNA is TGTGCCTGGAGTGTACCCAGGCACAATATCGACACCTTC. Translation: CAWSVPRHNIDTF. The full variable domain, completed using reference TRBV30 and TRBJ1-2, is SQTIHQWPATLVQPVGSPLSLECTVEGTSNPNLYWYRQAAGRGLQLLFYSVGIGQISSEVPQNLSASRPQDRQFILSSKKLLLSDSGFYLCAWSVPRHNIDTFGSGTRLTVV.

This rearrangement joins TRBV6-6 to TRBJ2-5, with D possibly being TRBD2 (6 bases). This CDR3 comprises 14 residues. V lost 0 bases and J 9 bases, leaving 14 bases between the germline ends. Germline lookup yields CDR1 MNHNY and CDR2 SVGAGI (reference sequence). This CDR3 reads CASSYSEGPRAQYF. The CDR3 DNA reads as TGTGCCAGCAGTTACTCGGAGGGGCCCAGGGCCCAGTACTTC.